Each of the 18 T cell receptor beta chains below was sequenced from the same sample in a study of blood T cell repertoires in COVID-19. TCRdb keeps only in-frame clones here, not all; method: immunoSEQ multiplex PCR. Among hundreds of thousands of clones listed, roughly 90% were seen once. The sample comprised PBMCs or T cells enriched from blood (not recorded which). These receptors were obtained from a middle-aged man who had recovered from COVID-19.

The V call is TRBV9, the J call TRBJ2-1; 14 nucleotides line up with TRBD2. The V gene's germline CDR1 is SGDLS and CDR2 YYNGEE. This CDR3 is 19 amino acids long. The J segment lost 6 bases and the V segment lost 0 bases, leaving 11 bases of the junction unmatched. This CDR3 reads CASSVASGTSGSRSNEQFF. The CDR3 nucleotides read TGTGCCAGCAGCGTAGCTTCGGGGACTAGCGGGAGTAGATCCAATGAGCAGTTCTTC.

The chain uses TRBV6-6 and TRBJ1-1; TRBD1 is a possible D gene (6 bases). This CDR3 contains 14 residues. V lost 5 bases to trimming and J lost 4 bases, with 14 bases between them. CDR1 MNHNY and CDR2 SVGAGI come from the germline V gene (reference sequence). CDR3 nucleotides: TGTGCCAGCAGTCCCCGGGGGGCGCTCACTGAAGCTTTCTTT. This sequence encodes CASSPRGALTEAFF.

The chain couples TRBV30 to TRBJ2-5, with 10 nucleotides matching TRBD2. Germline V gene lookup returns CDR1 GTSNPN and CDR2 SVGIG (reference sequence). The CDR3 sequence is 13 residues long. The ends lost 8 bases at V and 6 bases at J; junction bases unmatched: 9. In DNA, the CDR3 is TGTGCCGGGATAGCGGGGGGCGGCAAGACCCAGTACTTC. Its protein is CAGIAGGGKTQYF. The whole variable domain, filled in from reference TRBV30 and TRBJ2-5, reads SQTIHQWPATLVQPVGSPLSLECTVEGTSNPNLYWYRQAAGRGLQLLFYSVGIGQISSEVPQNLSASRPQDRQFILSSKKLLLSDSGFYLCAGIAGGGKTQYFGPGTRLLVL.

The V gene is TRBV3-1 (or the pseudogene TRBV3-2), the J gene TRBJ1-6; 8 nucleotides match TRBD1. The V segment lost 0 bases and the J segment 13 bases; nucleotides outside the gene matches: 5. The CDR3 extends over 14 amino acids. Per germline, CDR1 LGHDT and CDR2 YNNKEL (reference sequence). This chain's CDR3 is CASSQEDRESPLHF. DNA for the CDR3: TGTGCCAGCAGCCAAGAGGACAGGGAGTCGCCCCTCCACTTT.

J is TRBJ2-3 and V is TRBV6-2 or TRBV6-3; TRBD2 matches at 12 bases. The CDR3 spans 16 residues. After removal of 5 bases from V and 4 bases from J, the junction contained 7 bases not matched to a gene. CDR1 MNHEY and CDR2 SVGEGT come from the germline V gene. CDR3 coding DNA: TGTGCCAGCAGTACACGGACTAGCGGGACGGCAGATACGCAGTATTTT. It yields the protein CASSTRTSGTADTQYF.

The chain carries TRBV18 and TRBJ2-5; 10 bases are shared with TRBD2. This CDR3 spans 15 amino acids. V dropped 3 bases and J dropped 4; count of bases not matched to a gene: 5. Germline values: CDR1 KGHSH, CDR2 LQKENI. CDR3 DNA sequence: TGTGCCAGCTCACCGATGACTAGCGGGCGAGAGACCCAGTACTTC. Translated: CASSPMTSGRETQYF.

The chain couples TRBV11-3 to TRBJ1-6; no reliable D call. Germline V CDR1 and CDR2: SGHNT, YENEEA. This CDR3 comprises 16 residues. Trimming cost V 5 bases and J 7 bases, with 18 bases left between them. The CDR3 region is CASSPLAGEYNSPLHF. The DNA of the CDR3 is TGTGCCAGCAGCCCGCTAGCGGGAGAGTACAATTCACCCCTCCACTTT.

The chain has TRBV15 and TRBJ2-2; D gene uncertain. Germline V lookup: CDR1 LNHNV, CDR2 YYDKDF (reference sequence). This CDR3 has 14 amino acids. Trimming removed 7 bases from V and 0 bases from J, with 9 bases in between. CDR3 sequence: CATKSRANTGELFF. The CDR3 nucleotides read TGTGCCACCAAAAGCCGCGCGAACACCGGGGAGCTGTTTTTT.

This chain links TRBV5-3 with TRBJ1-5; 7 bases line up with TRBD1. TRBV5-3 counts as an open reading frame of uncertain function. Trimming took 4 bases from V and 0 from J; bases not matched to a gene: 13. This CDR3 spans 18 amino acids. The CDR3, as DNA: TGTGCCAGAAGCCTTCTGCCGCGGGACAGATATAGCAATCAGCCCCAGCATTTT. This gives the protein CARSLLPRDRYSNQPQHF.

This clone came up a few times. The chain links TRBV7-2 to TRBJ2-7, with 13 bases lining up with TRBD2. The CDR3 is 17 amino acids. Germline trimming cut 1 base from V and 2 bases from J; bases unmatched to any gene: 5. Germline CDR1 is SGHTA and CDR2 is FQGNSA. CDR3 residues: CASSLELAGGGAYEQYF. In nucleotides, the CDR3 is TGTGCCAGCAGCTTAGAACTAGCGGGAGGGGGGGCCTACGAGCAGTACTTC.

The CDR3: CASSSRDRGFEQYF. In DNA form, the CDR3 reads TGTGCCAGCAGTAGCCGGGACAGGGGTTTCGAGCAGTACTTC. J is TRBJ2-7 and V is TRBV27; TRBD1 aligns across 10 bases. The CDR3 has 14 amino acids. Germline V gene data show CDR1 as MNHEY and CDR2 as SMNVEV (reference sequence). V trimming: 5 bases; J trimming: 6 bases; junction bases outside the gene matches: 7.

The CDR3 DNA is TGCAGTGCCCAGGAGGCCGACACCTTC. Its protein product is CSAQEADTF. The chain combines TRBV20-1 with TRBJ1-2; D remains unclear. CDR1 and CDR2 (germline): DFQATT, SNEGSKA (reference sequence). V gave up 6 bases and J gave up 12 bases, with 11 bases separating them. The CDR3 is 9 residues long.

The chain joins TRBV7-3 to TRBJ2-3, with D perhaps matching TRBD1 (5 bases). The CDR3 contains 15 residues. Germline V gene sequence: CDR1 SGHTA, CDR2 FQGTGA. Deletions cut 1 base from V and 2 bases from J, with 10 bases between. Here the CDR3 reads CASSLSRVPTDTQYF. As DNA, the CDR3 is TGTGCCAGCAGCTTAAGCAGGGTCCCCACAGATACGCAGTATTTT.

This clone was seen just once. The chain is built from TRBV7-9 and TRBJ1-2; D may be TRBD1 (5 bases). V was shortened by 5 bases and J by 4 bases, with 17 bases between the two germline ends. The V gene's germline CDR1 is SEHNR and CDR2 FQNEAQ (reference sequence). This CDR3 spans 15 amino acids. The CDR3 coding sequence is TGTGCCAGCAGCCCGGGACTCTCAGTCCCCTATGGCTACACCTTC. This encodes CASSPGLSVPYGYTF.

The chain joins TRBV10-3 to TRBJ1-3; D may be TRBD1 (5 bases). The germline V gene encodes CDR1 ENHRY and CDR2 SYGVKD. The CDR3 consists of 15 residues. Trimming took 6 bases from V and 0 from J, leaving 12 bases between them. This CDR3 is CAIRTELISGNTIYF. For the CDR3, the DNA is TGTGCCATCAGGACAGAACTGATCTCTGGAAACACCATATATTTT.

The V and J genes are TRBV7-6 and TRBJ2-2, with D tentatively TRBD2 (6 bases). V was clipped by 0 bases and J by 8 bases, with 16 bases between them. Germline V CDR1 and CDR2: SGHVS, FNYEAQ. The CDR3 length is 16 residues. Here the CDR3 DNA reads TGTGCCAGCAGCTTAGCGCTTGGGAGGCAGGTTGGGGAGCTGTTTTTT. This codes for CASSLALGRQVGELFF.

The chain uses TRBV12-5 and TRBJ2-7; the match to TRBD2 covers 10 bases. The CDR3 extends over 15 amino acids. V was pared by 6 bases and J by 0 bases, with 5 bases of the junction left unmatched. Germline CDR1 and CDR2: LGHNT and FRNRAP. The CDR3 region has the DNA TGTGCTAGTGGGCGAAGCGGGAGGGGCTCCTACGAGCAGTACTTC. This translates into CASGRSGRGSYEQYF.

The chain recombines TRBV27 with TRBJ1-5; 10 nucleotides agree with TRBD1. After removal of 6 bases from V and 5 bases from J, the junction contained 7 bases not matched to a gene. Germline CDR1 and CDR2: MNHEY and SMNVEV (reference sequence). The length of the CDR3 is 15 residues. The CDR3 DNA sequence: TGTGCCAGCAGAAGGGACAGGGGTGGTGATCAGCCCCAGCATTTT. This codes for CASRRDRGGDQPQHF.